These 17 T cell receptor beta chains were all obtained from the same sample, sequenced in a study of T cells after yellow fever vaccination. TCRdb re-called the 5' RACE reads with MiXCR, one entry per CDR3 protein. The repertoire includes 150,000 to 200,000 distinct CDR3 sequences, about a tenth of them detected once, and under 40% sits in the top ten. The sequencing here drew on CD8+ T cells sorted from PBMCs, taken 45 days after the yellow fever booster vaccination. All receptors derive from a man younger than 30 who received the YFV17D yellow fever vaccine.

The chain links TRBV14 to TRBJ2-7; D not certain. The germline CDR1 and CDR2 sequences are SGHDN and FVKESK. The CDR3 is 13 amino acids. Between the trimmed V and J ends, which lost 0 bases and 0 bases, there was a span of 3 bases. The CDR3: CASSQDVSYEQYV. CDR3 bases: TGTGCCAGCAGCCAAGACGTCTCCTACGAGCAGTACGTC.

This clonotype occurred a few times. The chain has TRBV5-1 and TRBJ2-1; 10 nucleotides align to TRBD2. CDR3 size: 19 residues. From germline, CDR1 is SGHRS and CDR2 YFSETQ. V shed 2 bases and J 3 bases; nucleotides not matched to a gene: 14. For the CDR3, the DNA is TGCGCCAGCAGCTTCCCTTCCCTCCCCCAGCGGGGGGGCTACAATGAGCAGTTCTTC. This encodes CASSFPSLPQRGGYNEQFF.

CDR3 residues: CASSFTGSNEKLFF. CDR3 nucleotides: TGTGCCAGCAGCTTTACAGGGAGTAATGAAAAACTGTTTTTT. The V gene is TRBV7-9, the J gene TRBJ1-4; possibly TRBD1 for D (6 bases). The CDR3 is 14 residues long. Trimming took off 3 bases at V and 4 bases at J, with 9 bases between the two ends. CDR1 and CDR2 (germline): SEHNR, FQNEAQ (reference sequence).

This clonotype was seen at least ten times. This sequence joins TRBV2 and TRBJ1-2; 8 positions agree with TRBD1. There are 14 residues in the CDR3. The ends lost 6 bases at V and 3 bases at J; junction bases unmatched: 6. CDR1 is SNHLY, CDR2 FYNNEI, per germline. The CDR3 bases are TGTGCCAGCAGAACAGGACAGGGTGACTATGGCTACACCTTC. It is translated as CASRTGQGDYGYTF.

This clonotype appeared a few times. Written as DNA, the CDR3 is TGTGCCAGCAGCCAAGGACGGGGGCGGGGCACAGATACGCAGTATTTT. Encoded protein: CASSQGRGRGTDTQYF. The J gene is TRBJ2-3, the V gene TRBV14; D might be TRBD1 or TRBD2, each matching 6 bases. This CDR3 has 16 amino acids. Trimming cost V 1 base and J 1 base, with 12 bases left between them. Germline assignment: CDR1 SGHDN and CDR2 FVKESK.

V and J are TRBV7-9 and TRBJ1-2, with a weak D call TRBD1 (6 bases). Germline V gene data show CDR1 as SEHNR and CDR2 as FQNEAQ (reference sequence). The length of the CDR3 is 13 residues. V dropped 2 bases and J dropped 7 bases, with 11 bases sitting between them. DNA for the CDR3: TGTGCCAGCAGCTTAAGACAGGATGCTGGCTACACCTTC. The encoded protein is CASSLRQDAGYTF.

The chain is built from TRBV6-5 and TRBJ2-1; 8 bases are a match to TRBD1. CDR1 is MNHEY, CDR2 SVGAGI, per germline. This CDR3 comprises 15 residues. V lost 0 bases, J lost 7 bases, and 5 bases stayed unmatched. The CDR3 DNA sequence: TGTGCCAGCAGTTACTCGACAGGGGCGCGAAATGAGCAGTTCTTC. It codes for CASSYSTGARNEQFF.

This clonotype has a handful of counts. The chain recombines TRBV7-9 with TRBJ2-7, with TRBD1 matching over 9 bases. This CDR3 is built from 15 residues. Germline V gives CDR1 SEHNR, CDR2 FQNEAQ (reference sequence). V shed 5 bases and J 6 bases; nucleotides not matched to a gene: 11. CDR3 sequence: CASSPKGTGNSEQYF. The CDR3 DNA sequence: TGTGCCAGCAGCCCCAAAGGGACAGGGAATTCCGAGCAGTACTTC.

The chain couples TRBV4-1 to TRBJ2-1; 12 positions agree with TRBD2. The V gene's germline CDR1 is MGHRA and CDR2 YSYEKL. The ends lost 4 bases at V and 9 bases at J; junction bases unmatched: 7. The CDR3 has 15 amino acids. The CDR3 sequence: CASSLLAGGRIEQFF. The CDR3 nucleotides are TGCGCCAGCAGCCTACTAGCGGGGGGCAGGATTGAGCAGTTCTTC.

There are a few counts of this clonotype. V gene TRBV4-1 combines with J gene TRBJ2-3, with a possible D match to TRBD1 (5 bases). Germline CDR1 reads MGHRA; CDR2 reads YSYEKL. The CDR3 contains 16 residues. Trimming left V 0 bases short and J 0 bases short, with 10 bases between. This chain's CDR3 is CASSQERTPSTDTQYF. The CDR3 DNA follows: TGCGCCAGCAGCCAAGAGAGGACACCAAGCACAGATACGCAGTATTTT.

DNA of the CDR3: TGTGCCATCATTGCTGGACAGGGAGATGGGTACGAGCAGTACTTC. Its translation is CAIIAGQGDGYEQYF. The V call is TRBV10-3, the J call TRBJ2-7, with 8 bases matching TRBD1. The ends lost 7 bases at V and 4 bases at J; junction bases unmatched: 12. Germline CDR1 reads ENHRY; CDR2 reads SYGVKD. The CDR3 contains 15 residues.

The CDR3 sequence: CASSLLLGGTGELFF. The CDR3 coding sequence is TGTGCCAGCAGTTTGTTACTAGGAGGCACCGGGGAGCTGTTTTTT. V usage is TRBV12-3 or TRBV12-4 and J usage is TRBJ2-2, with D tentatively TRBD2 (5 bases). V dropped 3 bases and J dropped 4 bases, with 12 bases sitting between them. The CDR3 runs to 15 residues.

The chain has TRBV4-2 and TRBJ2-3, with a possible D match to TRBD2 (6 bases). The V end was cut by 4 bases, the J end by 0 bases, with 11 bases between. Germline CDR1 and CDR2: LGHNA and YNFKEQ. This CDR3 contains 15 residues. CDR3 coding DNA: TGTGCCAGCAGCCCAGGCCGGGGGAGCACAGATACGCAGTATTTT. Protein sequence: CASSPGRGSTDTQYF.

Ten or more counts support this clonotype. The V and J genes are TRBV5-1 and TRBJ2-3, with 10 bases lining up with TRBD2. Germline V gene data show CDR1 as SGHRS and CDR2 as YFSETQ. The CDR3 sequence is 16 residues long. The ends lost 0 bases at V and 4 bases at J; junction bases unmatched: 5. The CDR3 here is CASSLEVAGGSDTQYF. The CDR3 DNA follows: TGCGCCAGCAGCTTGGAGGTAGCGGGGGGCTCAGATACGCAGTATTTT.

The chain employs TRBV7-9 and TRBJ2-7; unclear D gene. Germline V gene sequence: CDR1 SEHNR, CDR2 FQNEAQ (reference sequence). Trimming stripped 1 base from V and 2 bases from J, with 12 bases between. This CDR3 has 15 amino acids. CDR3: CASSLGPQDPYEQYF. DNA of the CDR3: TGTGCCAGCAGCTTAGGACCTCAGGACCCCTACGAGCAGTACTTC. The entire variable domain, with the rest obtained from reference TRBV7-9 and TRBJ2-7, is as follows: DTGVSQNPRHKITKRGQNVTFRCDPISEHNRLYWYRQTLGQGPEFLTYFQNEAQLEKSRLLSDRFSAERPKGSFSTLEIQRTEQGDSAMYLCASSLGPQDPYEQYFGPGTRLTVT.

This rearrangement joins TRBV6-2 or TRBV6-3 to TRBJ2-5; 8 bases map to TRBD2. V shed 6 bases and J 5 bases; nucleotides not matched to a gene: 5. This CDR3 spans 13 amino acids. Germline V lookup: CDR1 MNHEY, CDR2 SVGEGT. The CDR3 sequence is CASRRGGLETQYF. CDR3 DNA: TGTGCCAGCAGACGGGGGGGCCTGGAGACCCAGTACTTC.

This clonotype showed up just a few times. This chain uses TRBV7-9 with TRBJ1-6; D is uncertain. V shed 4 bases and J shed 0 bases, with 19 bases lying between them. Germline CDR1 SEHNR, CDR2 FQNEAQ (reference sequence). The CDR3 sequence is 19 residues long. The CDR3 reads CASSYRGGLFSSYNSPLHF. The CDR3 bases are TGTGCCAGCAGCTACCGGGGAGGGCTCTTTAGCTCCTATAATTCACCCCTCCACTTT. Combining the CDR3 with reference TRBV7-9 and TRBJ1-6 gives the whole variable domain DTGVSQNPRHKITKRGQNVTFRCDPISEHNRLYWYRQTLGQGPEFLTYFQNEAQLEKSRLLSDRFSAERPKGSFSTLEIQRTEQGDSAMYLCASSYRGGLFSSYNSPLHFGNGTRLTVT.